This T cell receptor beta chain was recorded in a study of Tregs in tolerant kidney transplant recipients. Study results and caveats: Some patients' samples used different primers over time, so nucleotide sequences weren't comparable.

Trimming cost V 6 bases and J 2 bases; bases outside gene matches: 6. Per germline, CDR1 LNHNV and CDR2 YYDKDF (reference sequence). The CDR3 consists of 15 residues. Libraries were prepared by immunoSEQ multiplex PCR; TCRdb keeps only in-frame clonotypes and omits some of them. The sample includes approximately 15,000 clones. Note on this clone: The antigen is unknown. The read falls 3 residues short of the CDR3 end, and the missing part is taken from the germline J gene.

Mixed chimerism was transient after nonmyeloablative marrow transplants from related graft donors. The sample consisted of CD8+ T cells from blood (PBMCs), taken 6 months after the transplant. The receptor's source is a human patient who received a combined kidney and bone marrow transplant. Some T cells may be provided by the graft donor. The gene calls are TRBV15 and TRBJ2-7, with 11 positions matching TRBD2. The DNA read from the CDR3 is TGTGCCACCAGACTAACTAGCGGGAGTGCCTACGAG. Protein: CATRLTSGSAYE. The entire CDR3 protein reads CATRLTSGSAYEQYF.